The 6 T cell receptor beta chains below come from one sample, sequenced in a study of metastatic and nonmetastatic thyroid tumors. Thyroid surgery had not been preceded by any treatment in any patient. TCRdb re-called clones from the PCR reads using MiXCR. Of 30,000 to 45,000 clones listed, roughly 20% are singletons. Sequenced material: blood. These receptors were obtained from a female donor with papillary thyroid cancer or a benign thyroid nodule (not recorded which). Some clones in this sample may be carry-over from other donors' samples.

Sample share makes this clone medium-sized. The chain carries TRBV6-1 and TRBJ1-1; no definite D call. Trimming left V 6 bases short and J 4 bases short, with 12 bases between. Germline values: CDR1 MNHNS, CDR2 SASEGT. This CDR3 has 13 residues. In nucleotides, the CDR3 is TGTGCCAGCAGCATGAGTCCAAGCACTGAAGCTTTCTTT. Protein sequence: CASSMSPSTEAFF.

Notes on this clone: This may be a read error: a much more frequent sequence differs by one nucleotide. J is TRBJ1-1 and V is TRBV30, with 7 bases fitting TRBD1. Germline V gene data show CDR1 as GTSNPN and CDR2 as SVGIG (reference sequence). V trimming: 7 bases; J trimming: 4 bases; junction bases outside the gene matches: 12. The CDR3 length is 14 residues. CDR3 in amino acids: CALTRQGMSTEAFF. In DNA form, the CDR3 reads TGTGCCTTGACCCGACAGGGAATGAGCACTGAAGCTTTCTTT.

In this sample, this clone turned up a few times. Germline and junction disagree at one end, which may indicate a read error. V usage is TRBV12-3 or TRBV12-4 and J usage is TRBJ2-7; TRBD2 agrees at 9 bases. The CDR3 contains 16 residues. CDR3 bases: TGTGCCATCAGTCCACTGGGTATTGTAGCGGGAGTCGAGCAGTACTTC. This translates into CAISPLGIVAGVEQYF.

This chain connects TRBV2 to TRBJ2-7, with 7 bases that match TRBD2. This CDR3 spans 15 amino acids. Germline V gives CDR1 SNHLY, CDR2 FYNNEI. The V gene end was trimmed by 3 bases and the J gene end by 1 base; junction bases not matched to a gene: 6. The DNA of the CDR3 is TGTGCCAGCAGTGATTCCAGCGGGACTTCCTACGAGCAGTACTTC. It yields the protein CASSDSSGTSYEQYF.

This clone showed up just a few times. The J gene is TRBJ1-2, the V gene TRBV6-1; TRBD1 might be the D (5 bases). Trimming stripped 2 bases from V and 9 bases from J, with 28 bases between. Germline assignment: CDR1 MNHNS and CDR2 SASEGT. The CDR3 is 18 amino acids. The DNA of the CDR3 is TGTGCCAGCAGTGAAACGACCACCCAGTCCCGGGGCCGGGCGTGCTACACCTTC. It is translated as CASSETTTQSRGRACYTF.

This clone has at least ten counts. V usage is TRBV13 and J usage is TRBJ2-7, with a possible D match to TRBD2 (6 bases). V lost 4 bases and J 6 bases, leaving 22 bases between the germline ends. The CDR3 extends over 16 amino acids. Germline loops: CDR1 PRHDT, CDR2 FYEKMQ (reference sequence). In DNA form, the CDR3 reads TGTGCCAGCAGCTCCCTCGGGGCGTACGGGGGTCCCGAGCAGTACTTC. This gives the protein CASSSLGAYGGPEQYF.